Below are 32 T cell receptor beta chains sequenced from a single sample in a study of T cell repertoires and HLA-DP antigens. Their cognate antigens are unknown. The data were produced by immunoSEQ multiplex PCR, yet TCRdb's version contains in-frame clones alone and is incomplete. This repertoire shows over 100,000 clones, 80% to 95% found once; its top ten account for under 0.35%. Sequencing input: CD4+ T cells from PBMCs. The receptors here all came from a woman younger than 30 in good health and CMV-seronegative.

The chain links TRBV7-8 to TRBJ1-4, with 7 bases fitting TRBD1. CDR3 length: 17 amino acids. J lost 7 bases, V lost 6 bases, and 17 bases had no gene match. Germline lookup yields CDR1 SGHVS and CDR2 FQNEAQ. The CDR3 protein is CASSMGQRHRGSEKLFF. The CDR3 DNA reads TGTGCCAGCAGTATGGGACAGAGACATAGAGGGAGTGAAAAACTGTTTTTT.

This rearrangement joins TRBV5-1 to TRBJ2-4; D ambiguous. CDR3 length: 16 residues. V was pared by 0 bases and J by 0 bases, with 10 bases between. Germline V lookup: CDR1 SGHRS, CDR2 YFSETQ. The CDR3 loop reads CASSLEAALAKNIQYF. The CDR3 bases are TGCGCCAGCAGCTTGGAGGCGGCTTTAGCCAAAAACATTCAGTACTTC.

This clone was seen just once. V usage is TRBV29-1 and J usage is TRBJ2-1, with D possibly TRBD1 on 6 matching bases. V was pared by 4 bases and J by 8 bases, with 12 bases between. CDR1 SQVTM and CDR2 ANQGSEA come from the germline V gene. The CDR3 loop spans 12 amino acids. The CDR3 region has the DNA TGCAGCGTTGCAGGGACAATCGATGAGCAGTTCTTC. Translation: CSVAGTIDEQFF.

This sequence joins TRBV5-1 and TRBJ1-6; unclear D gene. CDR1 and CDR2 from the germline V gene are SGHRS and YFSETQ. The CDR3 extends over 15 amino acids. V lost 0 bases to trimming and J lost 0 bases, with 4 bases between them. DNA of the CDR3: TGCGCCAGCAGCTTGGAAAGCTCCTATAATTCACCCCTCCACTTT. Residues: CASSLESSYNSPLHF.

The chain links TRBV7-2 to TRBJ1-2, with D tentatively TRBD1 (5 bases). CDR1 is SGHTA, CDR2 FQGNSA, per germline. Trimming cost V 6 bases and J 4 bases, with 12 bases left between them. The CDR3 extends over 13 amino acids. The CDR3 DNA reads TGTGCCAGCAGGCCCCAGGGAACCTATGGCTACACCTTC. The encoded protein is CASRPQGTYGYTF.

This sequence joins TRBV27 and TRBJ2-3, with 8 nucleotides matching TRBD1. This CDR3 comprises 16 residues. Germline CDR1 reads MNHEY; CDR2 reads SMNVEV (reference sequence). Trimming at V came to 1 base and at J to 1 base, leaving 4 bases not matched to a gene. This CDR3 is CASSLWPGQGTDTQYF. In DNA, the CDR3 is TGTGCCAGCAGTTTATGGCCGGGACAGGGCACAGATACGCAGTATTTT.

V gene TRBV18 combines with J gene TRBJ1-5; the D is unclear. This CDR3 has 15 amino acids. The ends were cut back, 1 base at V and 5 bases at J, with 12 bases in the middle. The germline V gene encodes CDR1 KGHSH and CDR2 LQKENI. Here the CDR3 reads CASSPLGGMDQPQHF. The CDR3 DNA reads TGTGCCAGCTCACCACTAGGAGGGATGGATCAGCCCCAGCATTTT.

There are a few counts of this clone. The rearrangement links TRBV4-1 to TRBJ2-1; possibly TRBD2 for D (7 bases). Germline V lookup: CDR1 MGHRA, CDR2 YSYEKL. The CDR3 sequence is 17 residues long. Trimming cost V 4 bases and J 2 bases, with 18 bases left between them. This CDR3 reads CASSPGFGGGTYNEQFF. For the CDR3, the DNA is TGCGCCAGCAGCCCAGGGTTTGGCGGGGGCACCTACAATGAGCAGTTCTTC.

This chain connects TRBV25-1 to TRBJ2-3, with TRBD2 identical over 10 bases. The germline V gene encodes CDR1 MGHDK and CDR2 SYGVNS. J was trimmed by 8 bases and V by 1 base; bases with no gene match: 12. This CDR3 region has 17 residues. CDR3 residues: CASSEFGSGGAASTQYF. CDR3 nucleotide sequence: TGTGCCAGCAGTGAATTTGGGAGCGGGGGGGCAGCCTCTACGCAGTATTTT. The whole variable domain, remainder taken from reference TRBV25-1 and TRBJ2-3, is EADIYQTPRYLVIGTGKKITLECSQTMGHDKMYWYQQDPGMELHLIHYSYGVNSTEKGDLSSESTVSRIRTEHFPLTLESARPSHTSQYLCASSEFGSGGAASTQYFGPGTRLTVL.

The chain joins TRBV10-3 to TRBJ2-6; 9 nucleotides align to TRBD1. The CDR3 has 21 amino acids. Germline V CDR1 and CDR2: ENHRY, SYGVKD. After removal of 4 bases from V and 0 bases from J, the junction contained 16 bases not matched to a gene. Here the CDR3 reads CAISAFKVRDRASSGANVLTF. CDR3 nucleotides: TGTGCCATCAGTGCCTTCAAGGTGAGGGACAGGGCCTCCTCTGGGGCCAACGTCCTGACTTTC.

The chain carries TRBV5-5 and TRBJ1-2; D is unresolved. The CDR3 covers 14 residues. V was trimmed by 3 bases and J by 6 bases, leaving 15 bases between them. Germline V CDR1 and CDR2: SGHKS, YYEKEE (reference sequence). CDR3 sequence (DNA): TGTGCCAGCAGCTCTTTGGGCCTGGAGAATGGCTACACCTTC. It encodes CASSSLGLENGYTF.

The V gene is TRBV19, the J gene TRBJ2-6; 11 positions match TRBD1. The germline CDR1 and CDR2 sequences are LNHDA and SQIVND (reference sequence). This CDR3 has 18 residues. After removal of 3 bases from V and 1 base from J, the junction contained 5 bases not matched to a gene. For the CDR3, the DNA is TGTGCCAGTAGTATTTTGGGACAGGGGGGATCTGGGGCCAACGTCCTGACTTTC. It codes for CASSILGQGGSGANVLTF.

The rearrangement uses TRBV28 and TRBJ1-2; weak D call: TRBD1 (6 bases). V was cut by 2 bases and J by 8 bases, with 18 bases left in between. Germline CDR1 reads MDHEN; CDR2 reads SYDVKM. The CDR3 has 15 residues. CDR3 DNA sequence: TGTGCCAGCAGTTTAGACAGGATCCTTGGAAGGGGCTACACCTTC. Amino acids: CASSLDRILGRGYTF.

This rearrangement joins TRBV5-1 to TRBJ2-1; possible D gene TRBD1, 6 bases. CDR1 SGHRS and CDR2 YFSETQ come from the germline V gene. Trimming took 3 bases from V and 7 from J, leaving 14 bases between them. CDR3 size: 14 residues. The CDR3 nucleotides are TGCGCCAGCAGCTACGGACAGTTAAGAAATGAGCAGTTCTTC. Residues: CASSYGQLRNEQFF. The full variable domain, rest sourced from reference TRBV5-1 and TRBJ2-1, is KAGVTQTPRYLIKTRGQQVTLSCSPISGHRSVSWYQQTPGQGLQFLFEYFSETQRNKGNFPGRFSGRQFSNSRSEMNVSTLELGDSALYLCASSYGQLRNEQFFGPGTRLTVL.

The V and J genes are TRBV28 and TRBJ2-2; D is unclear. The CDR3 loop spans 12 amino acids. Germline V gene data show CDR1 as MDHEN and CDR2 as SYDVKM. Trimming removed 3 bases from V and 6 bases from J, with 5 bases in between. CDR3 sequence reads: CASSLYAGELFF. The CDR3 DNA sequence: TGTGCCAGCAGTTTGTACGCCGGGGAGCTGTTTTTT.

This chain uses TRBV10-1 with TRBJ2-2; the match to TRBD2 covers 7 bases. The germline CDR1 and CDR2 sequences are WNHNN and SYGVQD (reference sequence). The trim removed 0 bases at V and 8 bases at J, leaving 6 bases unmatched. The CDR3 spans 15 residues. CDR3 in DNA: TGCGCCAGCAGTGAGTCGGCTAGCGGAGGGGGGGAGCTGTTTTTT. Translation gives CASSESASGGGELFF.

In DNA, the CDR3 is TGTGCCAGCAGCCGTACAATTCGGGGGAACACCGGGGAGCTGTTTTTT. This encodes CASSRTIRGNTGELFF. J is TRBJ2-2 and V is TRBV5-8, with D perhaps matching TRBD2 (5 bases). The V end lost 4 bases, the J end lost 1 base, and 14 bases lay between the germline ends. Germline V gene data show CDR1 as SGHTS and CDR2 as YDEGEE. The CDR3 consists of 16 residues.

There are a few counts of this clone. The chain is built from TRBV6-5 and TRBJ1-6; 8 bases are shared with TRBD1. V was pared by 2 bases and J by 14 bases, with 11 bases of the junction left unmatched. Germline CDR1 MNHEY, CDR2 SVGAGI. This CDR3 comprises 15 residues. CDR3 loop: CASSYPRTGGVALHF. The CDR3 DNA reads TGTGCCAGCAGTTACCCCCGTACAGGGGGTGTAGCCCTCCACTTT.

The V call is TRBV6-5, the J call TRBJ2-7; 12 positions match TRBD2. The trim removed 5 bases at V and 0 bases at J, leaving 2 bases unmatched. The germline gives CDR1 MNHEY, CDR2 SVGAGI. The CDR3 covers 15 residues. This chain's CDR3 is CASSRTSGTSYEQYF. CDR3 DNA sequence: TGTGCCAGCAGTCGGACTAGCGGGACCTCCTACGAGCAGTACTTC.

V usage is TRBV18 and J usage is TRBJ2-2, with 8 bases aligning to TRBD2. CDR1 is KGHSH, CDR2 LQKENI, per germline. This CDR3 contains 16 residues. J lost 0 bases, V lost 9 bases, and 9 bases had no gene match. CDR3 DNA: TGTGCCAGTCGTCTTCTAGCGGGCGCGAACACCGGGGAGCTGTTTTTT. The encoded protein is CASRLLAGANTGELFF.

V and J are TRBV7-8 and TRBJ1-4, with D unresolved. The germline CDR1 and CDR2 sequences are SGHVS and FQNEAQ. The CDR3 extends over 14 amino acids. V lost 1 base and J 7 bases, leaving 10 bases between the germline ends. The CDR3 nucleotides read TGTGCCAGCAGCTTAGGAGGGTTGGGTGAAAAACTGTTTTTT. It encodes CASSLGGLGEKLFF.

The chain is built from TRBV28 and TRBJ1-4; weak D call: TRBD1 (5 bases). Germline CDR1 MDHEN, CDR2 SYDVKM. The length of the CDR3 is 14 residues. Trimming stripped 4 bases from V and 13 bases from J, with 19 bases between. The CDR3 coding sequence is TGTGCCAGCAGTTCAACCAGGGAGGGGTTACGACTGTTTTTT. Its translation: CASSSTREGLRLFF. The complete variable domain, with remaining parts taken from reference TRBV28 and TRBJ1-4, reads DVKVTQSSRYLVKRTGEKVFLECVQDMDHENMFWYRQDPGLGLRLIYFSYDVKMKEKGDIPEGYSVSREKKERFSLILESASTNQTSMYLCASSSTREGLRLFFGSGTQLSVL.

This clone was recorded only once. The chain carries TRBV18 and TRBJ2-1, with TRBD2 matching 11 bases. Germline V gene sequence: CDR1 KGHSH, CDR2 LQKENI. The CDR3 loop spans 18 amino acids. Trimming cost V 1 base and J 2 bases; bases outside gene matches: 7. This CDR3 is CASSPQRLAGTTYNEQFF. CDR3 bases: TGTGCCAGCTCACCACAGAGACTAGCGGGAACTACCTACAATGAGCAGTTCTTC.

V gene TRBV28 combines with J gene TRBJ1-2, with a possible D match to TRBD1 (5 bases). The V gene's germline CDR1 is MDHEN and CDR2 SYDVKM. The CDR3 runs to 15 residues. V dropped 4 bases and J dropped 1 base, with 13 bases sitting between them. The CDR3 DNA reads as TGTGCCAGCAGTTCGACAGCGAAGAATAACTATGGCTACACCTTC. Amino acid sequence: CASSSTAKNNYGYTF.

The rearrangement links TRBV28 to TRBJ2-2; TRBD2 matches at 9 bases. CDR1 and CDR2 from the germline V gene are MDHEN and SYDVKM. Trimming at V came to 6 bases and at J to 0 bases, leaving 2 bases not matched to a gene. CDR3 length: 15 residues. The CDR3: CASSRGGANTGELFF. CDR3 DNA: TGTGCCAGCAGCCGCGGGGGGGCGAACACCGGGGAGCTGTTTTTT.

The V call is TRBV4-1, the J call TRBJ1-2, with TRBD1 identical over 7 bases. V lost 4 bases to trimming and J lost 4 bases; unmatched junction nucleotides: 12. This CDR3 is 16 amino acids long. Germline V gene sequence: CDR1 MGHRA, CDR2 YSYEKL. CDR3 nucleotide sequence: TGCGCCAGCAGCCTTCCGGGACAGCTTAGGGTCTATGGCTACACCTTC. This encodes CASSLPGQLRVYGYTF.

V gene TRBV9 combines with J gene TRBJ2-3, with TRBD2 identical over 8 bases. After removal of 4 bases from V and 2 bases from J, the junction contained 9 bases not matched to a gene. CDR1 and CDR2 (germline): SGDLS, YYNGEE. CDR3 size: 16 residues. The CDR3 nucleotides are TGTGCCAGCAGCCCCCGCCTAGCGGGTAACACAGATACGCAGTATTTT. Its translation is CASSPRLAGNTDTQYF.

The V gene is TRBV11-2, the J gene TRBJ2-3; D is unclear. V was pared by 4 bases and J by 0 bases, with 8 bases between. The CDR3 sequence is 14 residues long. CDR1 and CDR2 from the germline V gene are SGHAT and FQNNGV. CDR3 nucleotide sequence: TGTGCCAGCAGCTCCTCGACTAGCACAGATACGCAGTATTTT. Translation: CASSSSTSTDTQYF.

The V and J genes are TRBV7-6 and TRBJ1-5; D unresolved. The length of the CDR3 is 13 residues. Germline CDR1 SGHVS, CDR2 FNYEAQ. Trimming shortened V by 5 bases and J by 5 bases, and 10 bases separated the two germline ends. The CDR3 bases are TGTGCCAGCAGCCCCGCCCCTGATCAGCCCCAGCATTTT. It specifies CASSPAPDQPQHF.

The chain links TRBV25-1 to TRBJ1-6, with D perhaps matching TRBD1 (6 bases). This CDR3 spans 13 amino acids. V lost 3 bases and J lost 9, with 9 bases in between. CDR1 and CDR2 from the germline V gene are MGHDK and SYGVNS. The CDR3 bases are TGTGCCAGCAGTGACACAGGGACTTCACCCCTCCACTTT. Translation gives CASSDTGTSPLHF.

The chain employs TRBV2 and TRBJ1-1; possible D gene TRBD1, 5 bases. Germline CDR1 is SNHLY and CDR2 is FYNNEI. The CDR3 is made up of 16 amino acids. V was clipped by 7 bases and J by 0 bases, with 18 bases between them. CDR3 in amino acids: CASTALGTFLNTEAFF. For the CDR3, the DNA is TGTGCCAGCACGGCTCTAGGGACTTTTTTGAACACTGAAGCTTTCTTT. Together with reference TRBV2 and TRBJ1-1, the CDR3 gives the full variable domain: EPEVTQTPSHQVTQMGQEVILRCVPISNHLYFYWYRQILGQKVEFLVSFYNNEISEKSEIFDDQFSVERPDGSNFTLKIRSTKLEDSAMYFCASTALGTFLNTEAFFGQGTRLTVV.

CDR3 sequence: CASSQDGIPRGSGANVLTF. The CDR3 DNA is TGCGCCAGCAGCCAAGATGGCATCCCTCGGGGCTCTGGGGCCAACGTCCTGACTTTC. The V call is TRBV4-3, the J call TRBJ2-6, with a weak D call TRBD2 (5 bases). Germline V CDR1 and CDR2: LGHNA, YSLEER. This CDR3 contains 19 residues. Trimming took off 0 bases at V and 0 bases at J, with 15 bases between the two ends.